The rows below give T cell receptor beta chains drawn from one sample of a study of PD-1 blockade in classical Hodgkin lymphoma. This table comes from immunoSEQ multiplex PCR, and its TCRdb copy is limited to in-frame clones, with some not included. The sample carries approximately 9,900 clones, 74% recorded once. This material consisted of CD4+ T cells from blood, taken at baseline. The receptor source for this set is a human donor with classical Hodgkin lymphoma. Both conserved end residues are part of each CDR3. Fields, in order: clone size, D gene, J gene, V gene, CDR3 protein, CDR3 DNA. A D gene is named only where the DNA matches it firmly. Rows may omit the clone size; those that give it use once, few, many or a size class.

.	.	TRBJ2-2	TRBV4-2	CASSQVMLVTGELFF	TGTGCCAGCAGCCAAGTGATGCTTGTTACCGGGGAGCTGTTTTTT
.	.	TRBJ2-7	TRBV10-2	CASSGGHFYEQYF	TGCGCCAGCAGTGGCGGACATTTTTACGAGCAGTACTTC
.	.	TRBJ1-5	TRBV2	CASSEQTSNQPQHF	TGTGCCAGCAGTGAACAAACTAGCAATCAGCCCCAGCATTTT
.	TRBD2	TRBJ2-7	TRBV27	CASRGLVDNYEQYF	TGTGCCAGCAGGGGACTAGTTGACAACTACGAGCAGTACTTC
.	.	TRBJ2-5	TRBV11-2	CASSFSFQETQYF	TGTGCCAGCAGCTTCTCCTTCCAAGAGACCCAGTACTTC
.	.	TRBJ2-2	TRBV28	CASRKTGGELFF	TGTGCCAGCAGGAAAACAGGCGGGGAGCTGTTTTTT
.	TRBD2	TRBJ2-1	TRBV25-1	CASSEYKAGGSDEQFF	TGTGCCAGCAGTGAATATAAGGCGGGAGGAAGCGATGAGCAGTTCTTC
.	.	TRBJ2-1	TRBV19	CASSIGRMSEQFF	TGTGCCAGTAGTATAGGAAGGATGTCGGAGCAGTTCTTC
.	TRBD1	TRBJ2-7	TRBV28	CASSRRSGTGFSEQYF	TGTGCCAGCAGCCGTCGTTCCGGGACAGGGTTTAGCGAGCAGTACTTC
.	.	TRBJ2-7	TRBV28	CASSLKGHEQYF	TGTGCCAGCAGTTTAAAGGGGCACGAGCAGTACTTC
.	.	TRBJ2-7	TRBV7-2	CASSLLHFEQYF	TGTGCCAGCAGCCTACTACATTTCGAGCAGTACTTC
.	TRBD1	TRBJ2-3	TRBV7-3	CASSTLGTGVIGDTQYF	TGTGCCAGCAGCACGCTCGGGACAGGGGTTATTGGAGATACGCAGTATTTT
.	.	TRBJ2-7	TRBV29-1	CSVGRTGSYEQYF	TGCAGCGTTGGCAGGACCGGATCCTACGAGCAGTACTTC
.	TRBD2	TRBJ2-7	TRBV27	CASSDRGGLGYEQYF	TGTGCCAGCAGCGACCGAGGGGGACTAGGCTACGAGCAGTACTTC
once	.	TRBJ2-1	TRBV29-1	CTFTTSYNEQFF	TGCACCTTCACTACGTCCTACAATGAGCAGTTCTTC
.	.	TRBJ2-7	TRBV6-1	CASTGGGQVRYEQYF	TGTGCCAGCACCGGGGGGGGACAGGTCCGCTACGAGCAGTACTTC
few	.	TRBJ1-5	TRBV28	CASSPLGNQPQHF	TGTGCCAGCAGCCCCTTGGGCAATCAGCCCCAGCATTTT
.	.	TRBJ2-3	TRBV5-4	CASSPPAGPADTQYF	TGTGCCAGCAGCCCCCCGGCAGGGCCCGCAGATACGCAGTATTTT